The 4 T cell receptor beta chains reported below all come from one sample, sequenced in a study of cytomegalovirus exposure and HLA in healthy donors (dated by TCRdb to the late 2010s). The library was produced with the immunoSEQ multiplex PCR assay. A mixture of 60 forward primers for TCR Vbeta segments and 13 reverse primers for TCR Jbeta segments was used in the multiplex PCR. TCRdb stores this immuneACCESS table with in-frame sequences only. Part of the clones is absent; in the studies checked, under half of the shortfall reflects unresolved V genes, and no reason is known for the rest. For this sample the table gives more than 150,000 clones, of which less than 80% were detected only once. About 1.6% of the sample comes from the top ten. Specimen: PBMCs. The origin of the receptors is a man in his late teens or twenties in good health and CMV-seronegative.

The chain has TRBV5-1 and TRBJ2-1; 10 nucleotides match TRBD2. Germline CDR1 is SGHRS and CDR2 is YFSETQ. The CDR3 contains 17 residues. The J segment lost 10 bases and the V segment lost 3 bases, leaving 16 bases of the junction unmatched. CDR3 residues: CASSSLIGLAGVGEQFF. The CDR3 DNA is TGCGCCAGCAGCTCCCTGATTGGGCTAGCGGGAGTAGGGGAGCAGTTCTTC.

The chain employs TRBV6-1 and TRBJ2-7; 9 bases align to TRBD1. The CDR3 has 15 amino acids. CDR1 is MNHNS and CDR2 is SASEGT in the germline V gene. Trimming removed 10 bases from V and 3 bases from J; junction bases left unmatched: 13. This CDR3 reads CATRGAGTGIYEQYF. CDR3 sequence (DNA): TGTGCCACTCGGGGAGCCGGGACAGGGATCTACGAGCAGTACTTC.

CDR3 sequence (DNA): TGTGCCAGCAGCTTATCAGGGACAGGGGAGTACTTC. It is translated as CASSLSGTGEYF. This chain uses TRBV7-9 with TRBJ2-7; 10 nucleotides agree with TRBD1. The germline gives CDR1 SEHNR, CDR2 FQNEAQ (reference sequence). The ends lost 2 bases at V and 11 bases at J; junction bases unmatched: 3. The length of the CDR3 is 12 residues. The full variable domain, in which reference TRBV7-9 and TRBJ2-7 provide the parts outside the CDR3, is DTGVSQNPRHKITKRGQNVTFRCDPISEHNRLYWYRQTLGQGPEFLTYFQNEAQLEKSRLLSDRFSAERPKGSFSTLEIQRTEQGDSAMYLCASSLSGTGEYFGPGTRLTVT.

This clone was detected once. The chain has TRBV5-1 and TRBJ1-2; D not certain. V gave up 4 bases and J gave up 0 bases, with 10 bases separating them. The CDR3 spans 14 residues. Germline CDR1 reads SGHRS; CDR2 reads YFSETQ. DNA of the CDR3: TGCGCCAGCAGCAGAGGAGCAGCTAACTATGGCTACACCTTC. This gives the protein CASSRGAANYGYTF.